The rows below give T cell receptor beta chains drawn from one sample of a study of blood T cell repertoires in COVID-19. The repertoire was sequenced with immunoSEQ multiplex PCR; TCRdb's copy has only in-frame clones and lacks some. This sample has about 200,000 clones, with roughly 90% found just once. Sequencing was carried out using peripheral blood. The receptors here all came from a man aged 60 to 69 who had recovered from COVID-19. CDR3s include the opening cysteine and the closing phenylalanine or tryptophan. A D gene is named only where the DNA matches it firmly. Size values are once, few and many counts, or a class for expanded clones, and some rows have none.

j_call | v_call | d_call | clone_size | cdr3_aa | cdr3_nt
TRBJ2-5 | TRBV19 | TRBD1 | - | CASSSPRDRGEETQYF | TGTGCCAGTAGCTCTCCCCGAGACAGGGGTGAGGAGACCCAGTACTTC
TRBJ2-1 | TRBV7-9 | TRBD1 | - | CASSSGTGFYNEQFF | TGTGCCAGCAGTTCCGGGACAGGGTTCTACAATGAGCAGTTCTTC
TRBJ2-4 | TRBV5-1 | TRBD1 | once | CASTWGAGGQNIQYF | TGCGCCAGCACTTGGGGAGCAGGGGGCCAAAACATTCAGTACTTC
TRBJ2-7 | TRBV14 | TRBD1 | - | CASSQGQGTYEQYF | TGTGCCAGCAGCCAAGGACAGGGTACCTACGAGCAGTACTTC
TRBJ2-1 | TRBV20-1 | TRBD2 | - | CSGDYNNEQFF | TGCAGTGGGGACTACAACAATGAGCAGTTCTTC
TRBJ1-5 | TRBV15 | TRBD1 | - | CATSRDPRQGLGPQHF | TGTGCCACCAGCAGAGATCCCCGACAGGGCCTGGGGCCCCAGCATTTT
TRBJ1-4 | TRBV5-1 | TRBD1 | - | CASSLDRGQGEKLFF | TGCGCCAGCAGCTTAGACAGGGGGCAAGGGGAAAAACTGTTTTTT
TRBJ1-2 | TRBV28 | TRBD1 | - | CASSLWGQGARYGYTF | TGTGCCAGCAGTTTATGGGGGCAGGGGGCCCGCTATGGCTACACCTTC
TRBJ2-5 | TRBV19 | TRBD2 | - | CASSIASGGLGETQYF | TGTGCCAGTAGTATTGCTAGCGGGGGACTTGGGGAGACCCAGTACTTC
TRBJ1-5 | TRBV18 | - | - | CASSPGVFSNQPQHF | TGTGCCAGCTCACCCGGGGTATTTAGCAATCAGCCCCAGCATTTT
TRBJ2-2 | TRBV7-8 | - | - | CASRLTVTGELFF | TGTGCCAGCCGTCTGACAGTCACCGGGGAGCTGTTTTTT
TRBJ2-7 | TRBV13 | TRBD1 | - | CASSLNRRGPYEQYF | TGTGCCAGCAGCTTAAATCGCAGGGGGCCCTACGAGCAGTACTTC
TRBJ1-5 | TRBV15 | - | few | CATSRQSNQPQHF | TGTGCCACCAGCAGACAGTCCAATCAGCCCCAGCATTTT
TRBJ1-5 | TRBV19 | - | many | CASSERDIRNQPQHF | TGTGCCAGTAGTGAGCGGGACATCCGGAATCAGCCCCAGCATTTT
TRBJ2-7 | TRBV6-5 | TRBD2 | - | CASSVTSGVYEQYF | TGTGCCAGCAGCGTGACTAGCGGGGTTTACGAGCAGTACTTC
TRBJ1-2 | TRBV5-6 | - | - | CASSFVRGSSGYTF | TGTGCCAGCAGCTTTGTCCGCGGGTCGAGCGGCTACACCTTC
TRBJ1-2 | TRBV18 | - | once | CASSPDRNYGYTF | TGTGCCAGCTCACCAGACAGAAACTATGGCTACACCTTC
TRBJ1-1 | TRBV2 | TRBD1 | - | CASRRDRGAEAFF | TGTGCCAGCAGACGGGACAGGGGCGCTGAAGCTTTCTTT
TRBJ2-3 | TRBV29-1 | - | - | CSGVRGDTQYF | TGCAGCGGGGTTCGGGGAGATACGCAGTATTTT
TRBJ2-7 | TRBV30 | TRBD1 | - | CAWGTAYEQYF | TGTGCCTGGGGGACAGCCTACGAGCAGTACTTC
TRBJ2-4 | TRBV3-1/TRBV3-2 | TRBD2 | - | CASSQDISGAQRIQYF | TGTGCCAGCAGCCAAGATATTAGCGGGGCCCAGCGGATTCAGTACTTC
TRBJ1-1 | TRBV28 | - | - | CASSLIQEGTEAFF | TGTGCCAGCAGTTTAATACAGGAGGGCACTGAAGCTTTCTTT
TRBJ1-1 | TRBV4-1 | - | - | CASSQDERTEAFF | TGCGCCAGCAGCCAAGATGAGAGGACTGAAGCTTTCTTT
TRBJ2-1 | TRBV19 | - | - | CATRGWESNEQFF | TGTGCCACTCGGGGGTGGGAAAGCAATGAGCAGTTCTTC
TRBJ2-1 | TRBV7-3 | TRBD2 | once | CASSFSGNTYEQFF | TGTGCCAGCAGCTTTAGCGGGAATACGTATGAGCAGTTCTTC
TRBJ1-3 | TRBV9 | TRBD1 | once | CASSVAGGQGNSGNTIYF | TGTGCCAGCAGCGTAGCTGGGGGACAGGGCAACTCTGGAAACACCATATATTTT
TRBJ1-3 | TRBV5-1 | - | once | CASSLDHSGRNTIYF | TGCGCCAGCAGCTTGGATCATTCGGGAAGAAACACCATATATTTT
TRBJ1-5 | TRBV2 | - | - | CASSAPGGNQPQHF | TGTGCCAGCAGTGCACCCGGAGGGAATCAGCCCCAGCATTTT
TRBJ1-6 | TRBV27 | - | - | CATGQRQGSPLHF | TGTGCCACCGGCCAGAGGCAGGGATCACCCCTCCACTTT
TRBJ1-4 | TRBV4-2 | - | once | CASSQRDTEKLFF | TGTGCCAGCAGCCAACGGGACACCGAAAAACTGTTTTTT
TRBJ1-2 | TRBV6-5 | - | - | CASTLTVNYGYTF | TGTGCCAGCACCCTGACAGTTAACTATGGCTACACCTTC
TRBJ1-5 | TRBV5-8 | - | - | CASSSTRGQGSQPQHF | TGTGCCAGCAGTTCCACCAGGGGCCAGGGTAGCCAGCCCCAGCATTTT
TRBJ1-1 | TRBV5-1 | - | - | CASSPQTDGSTEAFF | TGCGCCAGCAGCCCCCAGACAGACGGGAGCACTGAAGCTTTCTTT
TRBJ2-7 | TRBV2 | - | - | CASSDPYYEQYF | TGTGCCAGCAGTGATCCGTACTACGAGCAGTACTTC
TRBJ1-1 | TRBV19 | TRBD1 | - | CASRGTANTEAFF | TGTGCCAGTAGAGGGACAGCGAACACTGAAGCTTTCTTT
TRBJ1-5 | TRBV19 | TRBD1 | - | CASSVTGRSGQPQHF | TGTGCCAGTAGTGTGACAGGGCGAAGTGGGCAGCCCCAGCATTTT
TRBJ2-7 | TRBV28 | TRBD1 | - | CASSWDRGSYEQYF | TGTGCCAGCAGTTGGGACAGGGGCTCCTACGAGCAGTACTTC
TRBJ1-5 | TRBV19 | - | - | CASSLARGGSNQPQHF | TGTGCCAGTAGTCTGGCTAGGGGGGGTAGCAATCAGCCCCAGCATTTT
TRBJ2-7 | TRBV18 | TRBD1 | once | CASSPNRGSYEQYF | TGTGCCAGCTCACCCAACAGGGGCTCCTACGAGCAGTACTTC